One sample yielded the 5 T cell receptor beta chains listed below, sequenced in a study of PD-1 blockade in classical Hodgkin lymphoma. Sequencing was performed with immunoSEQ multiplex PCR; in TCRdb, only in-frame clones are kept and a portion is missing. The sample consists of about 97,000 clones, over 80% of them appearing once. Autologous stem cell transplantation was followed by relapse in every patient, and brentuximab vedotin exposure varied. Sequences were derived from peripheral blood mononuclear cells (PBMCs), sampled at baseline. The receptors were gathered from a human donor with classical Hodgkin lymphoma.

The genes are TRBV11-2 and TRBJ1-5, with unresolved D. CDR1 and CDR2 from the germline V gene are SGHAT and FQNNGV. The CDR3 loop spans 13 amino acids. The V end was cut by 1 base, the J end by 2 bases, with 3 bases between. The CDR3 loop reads CASSLAGNQPQHF. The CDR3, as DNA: TGTGCCAGCAGCTTAGCAGGCAATCAGCCCCAGCATTTT.

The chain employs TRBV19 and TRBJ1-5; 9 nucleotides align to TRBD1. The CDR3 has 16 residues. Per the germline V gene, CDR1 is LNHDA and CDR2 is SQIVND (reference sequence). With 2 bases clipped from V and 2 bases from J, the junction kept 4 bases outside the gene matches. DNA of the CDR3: TGTGCCAGTAGTATATGGACAGGGGTCGGCAATCAGCCCCAGCATTTT. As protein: CASSIWTGVGNQPQHF.

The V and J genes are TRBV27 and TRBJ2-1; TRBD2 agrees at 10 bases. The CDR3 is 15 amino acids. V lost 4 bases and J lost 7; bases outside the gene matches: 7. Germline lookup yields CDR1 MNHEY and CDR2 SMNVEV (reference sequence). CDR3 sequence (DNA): TGTGCCAGCAGTTCCCTTCTAGCGGGAGCTAATGAGCAGTTCTTC. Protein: CASSSLLAGANEQFF.

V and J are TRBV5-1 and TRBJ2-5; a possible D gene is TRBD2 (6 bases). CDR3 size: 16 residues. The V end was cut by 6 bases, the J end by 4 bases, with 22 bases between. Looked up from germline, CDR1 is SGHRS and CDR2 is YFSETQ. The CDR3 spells CASTQGGARVRETQYF. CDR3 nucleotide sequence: TGCGCCAGCACCCAAGGAGGGGCGCGAGTCAGAGAGACCCAGTACTTC.

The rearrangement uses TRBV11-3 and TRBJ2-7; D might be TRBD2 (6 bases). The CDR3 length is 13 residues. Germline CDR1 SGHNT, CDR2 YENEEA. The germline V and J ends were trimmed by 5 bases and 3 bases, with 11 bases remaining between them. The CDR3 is CASSHGGYYEQYF. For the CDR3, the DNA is TGTGCCAGCAGCCACGGGGGTTACTACGAGCAGTACTTC.